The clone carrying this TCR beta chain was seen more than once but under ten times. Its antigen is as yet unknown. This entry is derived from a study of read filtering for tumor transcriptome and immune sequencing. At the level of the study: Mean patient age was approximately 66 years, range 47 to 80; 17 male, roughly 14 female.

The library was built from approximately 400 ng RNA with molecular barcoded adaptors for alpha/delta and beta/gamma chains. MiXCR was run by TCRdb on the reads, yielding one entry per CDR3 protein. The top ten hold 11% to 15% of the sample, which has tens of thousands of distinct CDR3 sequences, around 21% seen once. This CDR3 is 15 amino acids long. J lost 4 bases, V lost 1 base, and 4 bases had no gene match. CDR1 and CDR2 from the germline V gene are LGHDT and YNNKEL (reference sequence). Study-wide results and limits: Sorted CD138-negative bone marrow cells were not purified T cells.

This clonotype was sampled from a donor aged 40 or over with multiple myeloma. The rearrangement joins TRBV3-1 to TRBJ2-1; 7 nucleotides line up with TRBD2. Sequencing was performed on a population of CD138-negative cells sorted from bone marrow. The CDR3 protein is CASSQGTRDYNEQFF. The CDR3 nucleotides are TGTGCCAGCAGCCAAGGGACTAGGGATTACAATGAGCAGTTCTTC.